These 13 T cell receptor beta chains were all obtained from the same sample, sequenced in a study of blood T cell repertoires in COVID-19. Only in-frame clones appear in the TCRdb table, and some are missing; sequencing was by immunoSEQ multiplex PCR. This table holds tens of thousands of clones, 90% found once. Sequencing was carried out using peripheral blood. The receptors were sampled from a human donor in a cohort sampled during active COVID-19.

This clone was seen once. V is TRBV2 and J is TRBJ2-2; D gene uncertain. Trimming shortened V by 1 base and J by 4 bases, and 10 bases separated the two germline ends. In germline, CDR1 is SNHLY, CDR2 FYNNEI. CDR3 length: 15 residues. CDR3 protein: CASSEVDPVTGELFF. The CDR3 DNA reads as TGTGCCAGCAGTGAAGTCGATCCAGTCACCGGGGAGCTGTTTTTT.

This clone turned up a few times. This rearrangement joins TRBV3-1 (or the pseudogene TRBV3-2) to TRBJ2-7; a weak D match, TRBD1 (5 bases). The CDR3 is 15 residues long. Trimming removed 0 bases at V and 4 bases at J, with 13 bases between. Germline V gene lookup returns CDR1 LGHDT and CDR2 YNNKEL (reference sequence). The CDR3 sequence: CASSQEADTSYEQYF. For the CDR3, the DNA is TGTGCCAGCAGCCAAGAGGCGGACACGTCTTACGAGCAGTACTTC.

This clone was counted once. The chain links TRBV9 to TRBJ2-7, with TRBD2 matching over 10 bases. CDR1 is SGDLS and CDR2 is YYNGEE in the germline V gene. V was pared by 2 bases and J by 4 bases, with 6 bases of the junction left unmatched. The CDR3 has 15 residues. The CDR3 DNA is TGTGCCAGCAGCGTTGGTAGCGGGGGGACTTACGAGCAGTACTTC. It encodes CASSVGSGGTYEQYF.

Relative to its sample, this clone is medium-sized. The rearrangement links TRBV27 to TRBJ1-1; unclear D gene. This CDR3 is 13 amino acids long. Germline CDR1 reads MNHEY; CDR2 reads SMNVEV (reference sequence). The V end lost 2 bases, the J end lost 8 bases, and 12 bases lay between the germline ends. Here the CDR3 reads CASSLGLAREAFF. The DNA of the CDR3 is TGTGCCAGCAGTTTAGGGTTGGCCAGGGAAGCTTTCTTT.

CDR3 coding DNA: TGTGCCAGCGCTTATGGACTAGCGGGTTACAATGAGCAGTTCTTC. It specifies CASAYGLAGYNEQFF. V gene TRBV27 combines with J gene TRBJ2-1; 11 bases are shared with TRBD2. Per germline, CDR1 MNHEY and CDR2 SMNVEV (reference sequence). Losses at the gene ends were 8 bases for V and 4 bases for J; bases not matched to a gene: 7. The CDR3 contains 15 residues.

This chain uses TRBV2 with TRBJ1-2; D uncertain. The CDR3 contains 14 residues. The germline V gene encodes CDR1 SNHLY and CDR2 FYNNEI. The V and J ends lost 6 bases and 0 bases respectively, with 11 bases between them. The CDR3 DNA is TGTGCCAGCAGGGGAGGCCTAGCTAACTATGGCTACACCTTC. It translates to CASRGGLANYGYTF.

V and J are TRBV10-1 and TRBJ2-1; 8 bases fit TRBD2. The CDR3 contains 12 residues. Germline assignment: CDR1 WNHNN and CDR2 SYGVQD (reference sequence). The ends lost 4 bases at V and 15 bases at J; junction bases unmatched: 8. CDR3 residues: CASSGRGLGLFF. DNA of the CDR3: TGCGCCAGCAGTGGCCGGGGACTAGGGTTGTTCTTC.

This clone was observed once. This sequence joins TRBV12-3 or TRBV12-4 and TRBJ1-1; no firm D call. The CDR3 consists of 12 residues. Trimming pared 7 bases from V and 6 bases from J, leaving 12 bases between. CDR3 amino acids: CASTGVSAEAFF. In DNA, the CDR3 is TGTGCCAGCACCGGTGTTTCGGCTGAAGCTTTCTTT.

The chain combines TRBV18 with TRBJ1-6; D is unresolved. Germline loops: CDR1 KGHSH, CDR2 LQKENI. The CDR3 spans 15 residues. The ends were cut back, 1 base at V and 5 bases at J, with 9 bases in the middle. CDR3 region: CASSPRKEDNSPLHF. The CDR3 DNA follows: TGTGCCAGCTCACCACGGAAGGAGGATAATTCACCCCTCCACTTT. Drawing the rest from reference TRBV18 and TRBJ1-6, the complete variable domain is NAGVMQNPRHLVRRRGQEARLRCSPMKGHSHVYWYRQLPEEGLKFMVYLQKENIIDESGMPKERFSAEFPKEGPSILRIQQVVRGDSAAYFCASSPRKEDNSPLHFGNGTRLTVT.

For the CDR3, the DNA is TGCGCCAGCAGCCCCCGTCTAGCGGGAGGGGATACGCAGTATTTT. Protein: CASSPRLAGGDTQYF. The chain joins TRBV5-1 to TRBJ2-3; 12 nucleotides line up with TRBD2. Looked up from germline, CDR1 is SGHRS and CDR2 is YFSETQ. CDR3 length equals 15 residues. V lost 4 bases to trimming and J lost 6 bases; unmatched junction nucleotides: 6.

This rearrangement joins TRBV5-1 to TRBJ1-2; D unresolved. Germline values: CDR1 SGHRS, CDR2 YFSETQ. This CDR3 comprises 15 residues. V was pared by 4 bases and J by 1 base, with 14 bases between. The CDR3 is CASSPSVSVNYGYTF. DNA for the CDR3: TGCGCCAGCAGCCCATCTGTCAGCGTTAACTATGGCTACACCTTC.

This clone was detected only once. This chain uses TRBV3-1 (or the pseudogene TRBV3-2) with TRBJ2-1; TRBD1 is a possible D gene (6 bases). The CDR3 has 14 residues. Trimming shortened V by 3 bases and J by 7 bases, and 13 bases separated the two germline ends. Germline CDR1 LGHDT, CDR2 YNNKEL (reference sequence). The DNA of the CDR3 is TGTGCCAGCAGCCATGGTCCGAGGGGGAATGAGCAGTTCTTC. As protein: CASSHGPRGNEQFF.

This chain links TRBV7-8 with TRBJ1-2; D unresolved. From germline, CDR1 is SGHVS and CDR2 FQNEAQ. The V and J ends lost 5 bases and 4 bases respectively, with 17 bases between them. The CDR3 spans 15 residues. The CDR3 sequence: CASSAAAGRVYGYTF. The CDR3 DNA is TGTGCCAGCAGCGCGGCCGCCGGGAGGGTCTATGGCTACACCTTC.